This T cell receptor (beta chain) was sequenced during a study of blood T cell repertoires in COVID-19. Across the whole study: COVID-19 samples from acute and convalescent phases originated in the United States, Italy and Spain. T cells, B-cell-depleted T cells, or PBMCs provided the cDNA or gDNA that served as material.

Original methodology: From reference gene primer amplification, estimates of nucleated cell counts were derived. Here immunoSEQ multiplex PCR was the method, and the copy in TCRdb shows in-frame clones only, minus some. The V and J calls and clone size were taken over from that table, and D and trimming were inferred from the DNA. The sample records some 210,000 clones, about nine tenths being singletons. V was clipped by 5 bases and J by 4 bases; unmatched bases: 4. Germline V CDR1 and CDR2: MDHEN, SYDVKM. This CDR3 contains 14 residues. This TCR came from a man aged 60 to 69 who had recovered from COVID-19. The chain is built from TRBV28 and TRBJ2-2, with 7 nucleotides matching TRBD2. Sequenced: peripheral blood. The CDR3 DNA follows: TGTGCCAGCAGTCTGCCGGGGGGCACCGGGGAGCTGTTTTTT. Translated: CASSLPGGTGELFF.